This T cell receptor (beta chain) was documented in a study of beta chain features in type 1 diabetes. The overall study: Analysis included 100 million to 140 million sorted cells drawn from all samples. Study-wide points: There was a moderate but significant shortening of TCRB CDR3s in all four CD4+ subsets of Type 1 diabetes patients. The study found fewer insertions and more deletions at VDJ junctions in type 1 diabetes patients.

Sequenced material consisted of expressed TCRB transcripts (all of the isolated RNA was reverse transcribed). This table comes from immunoSEQ multiplex PCR, and its TCRdb copy is limited to in-frame clones, with some not included. Of approximately 380,000 clones listed, roughly 16% are singletons. Germline lookup yields CDR1 DFQATT and CDR2 SNEGSKA (reference sequence). The germline V and J ends were trimmed by 1 base and 9 bases, with 7 bases remaining between them. This CDR3 has 11 residues. As concerns this clone: Its antigen is unknown.

The sequence was collected from a woman aged 18-29 years in good health. The source material was naive CD4+ T cells from blood. The chain carries TRBV20-1 and TRBJ1-5; D uncertain. The CDR3, as DNA: TGCAGTGCTAGAGTACGGGGGCCCCAGCATTTT. Its protein product is CSARVRGPQHF.